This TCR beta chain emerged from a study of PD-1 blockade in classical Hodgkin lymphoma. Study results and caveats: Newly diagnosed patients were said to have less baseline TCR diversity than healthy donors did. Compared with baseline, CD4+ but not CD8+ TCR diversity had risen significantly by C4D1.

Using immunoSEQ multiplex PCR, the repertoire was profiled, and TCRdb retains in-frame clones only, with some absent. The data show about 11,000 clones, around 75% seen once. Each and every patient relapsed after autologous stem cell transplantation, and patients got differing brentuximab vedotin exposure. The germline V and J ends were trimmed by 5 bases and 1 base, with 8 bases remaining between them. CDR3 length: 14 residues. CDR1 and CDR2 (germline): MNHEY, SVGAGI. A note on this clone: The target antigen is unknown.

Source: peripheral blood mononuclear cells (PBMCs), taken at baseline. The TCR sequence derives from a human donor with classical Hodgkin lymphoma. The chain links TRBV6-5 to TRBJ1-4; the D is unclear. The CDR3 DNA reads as TGTGCCAGCAGTCGGACGGAAACTAATGAAAAACTGTTTTTT. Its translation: CASSRTETNEKLFF.